This T cell receptor (beta chain) was identified in a study of cytomegalovirus exposure and HLA in healthy donors. Primers included in the PCR were 60 Vbeta and 13 Jbeta primers. Sequencing used immunoSEQ multiplex PCR; TCRdb keeps in-frame clones, though not all of them. This sample has tens of thousands of clones, with 77% found just once. The V gene's germline CDR1 is SGHNT and CDR2 YYREEE (reference sequence). With V trimmed by 0 bases and J by 5 bases, 6 bases remained unmatched. The CDR3 runs 16 residues. Sequences were obtained from PBMCs. The rearrangement uses TRBV5-4 and TRBJ2-3; TRBD2 matches at 10 bases. The TCR was taken from a man aged 50 to 60 in good health and CMV-seropositive. CDR3 residues: CASSLVVLAGEDTQYF. The CDR3 region has the DNA TGTGCCAGCAGCTTGGTGGTCCTAGCGGGAGAAGATACGCAGTATTTT.